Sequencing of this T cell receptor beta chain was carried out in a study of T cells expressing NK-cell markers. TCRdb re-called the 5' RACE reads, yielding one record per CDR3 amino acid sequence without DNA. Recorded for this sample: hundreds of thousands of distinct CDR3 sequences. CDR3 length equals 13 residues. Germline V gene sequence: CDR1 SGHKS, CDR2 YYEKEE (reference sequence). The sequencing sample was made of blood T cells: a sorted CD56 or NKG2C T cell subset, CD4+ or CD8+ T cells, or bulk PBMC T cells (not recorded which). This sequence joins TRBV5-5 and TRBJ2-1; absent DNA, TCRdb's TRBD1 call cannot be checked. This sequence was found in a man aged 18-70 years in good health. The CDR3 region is CASGGGHHNEQFF.